A selection of T cell receptor beta chains follows, all from one sample in a study of PD-1 blockade in classical Hodgkin lymphoma. Profiled with immunoSEQ multiplex PCR; TCRdb holds only in-frame clones, not every one. The repertoire includes around 13,000 clones, 85% to 90% of them detected once, and less than 0.6% sits in the top ten. Material: CD4+ T cells from blood, obtained at baseline. Source of these receptors: a human donor with classical Hodgkin lymphoma. The CDR3 runs from the conserved cysteine through the conserved F or W. A D gene is named only where the DNA matches it firmly. Part of the rows lack a size; the others show once, few, many or a class for expanded clones.

v_call	d_call	j_call	clone_size	cdr3_aa	cdr3_nt
TRBV28	TRBD1	TRBJ1-5	.	CASSDRGYQPQHF	TGTGCCAGCAGTGACAGGGGTTATCAGCCCCAGCATTTT
TRBV6-6	TRBD1	TRBJ2-5	.	CASRLDRIQETQYF	TGTGCCAGCAGACTGGACAGGATACAAGAGACCCAGTACTTC
TRBV28	.	TRBJ1-5	.	CASKPSLGNLNQPQHF	TGTGCCAGCAAGCCCTCCTTAGGAAACCTAAATCAGCCCCAGCATTTT
TRBV19	.	TRBJ1-1	.	CASSIRIAMNTEAFF	TGTGCCAGTAGTATTCGGATAGCAATGAACACTGAAGCTTTCTTT
TRBV2	.	TRBJ1-5	few	CASGGVGPLNQPQHF	TGTGCCAGCGGGGGGGTGGGGCCCCTCAATCAGCCCCAGCATTTT
TRBV5-4	.	TRBJ2-2	few	CASSVDRTFGELFF	TGTGCCAGCAGCGTAGACAGGACCTTCGGGGAGCTGTTTTTT
TRBV18	TRBD2	TRBJ2-3	.	CASSLSTSGSPDTQYF	TGTGCCAGCTCACTTTCGACTAGCGGGAGTCCAGATACGCAGTATTTT
TRBV18	.	TRBJ2-7	.	CASSLSGGIIYEQYF	TGTGCCAGCTCACTGTCCGGGGGCATCATATACGAGCAGTACTTC
TRBV6-1	.	TRBJ2-7	.	CASSFSGEQYF	TGTGCCAGCAGCTTTTCTGGCGAGCAGTACTTC
TRBV4-2	TRBD1	TRBJ1-1	.	CASSQGDRAVEAFF	TGTGCCAGCAGCCAAGGGGACAGGGCCGTTGAAGCTTTCTTT
TRBV18	.	TRBJ2-7	.	CASSPISYEQYF	TGTGCCAGCTCACCAATCTCCTACGAGCAGTACTTC
TRBV7-9	.	TRBJ2-7	.	CASSHARVPYEQYF	TGTGCCAGCAGCCACGCCAGGGTGCCCTACGAGCAGTACTTC
TRBV5-1	.	TRBJ1-1	.	CASSADRNTEAFF	TGCGCCAGCAGCGCGGACAGGAACACTGAAGCTTTCTTT
TRBV18	TRBD2	TRBJ2-7	.	CASSLWTSGSPEQYF	TGTGCCAGCTCACTGTGGACTAGCGGGAGTCCCGAGCAGTACTTC
TRBV27	.	TRBJ2-1	.	CASSLFTYRSWEQFF	TGTGCCAGCAGTTTATTTACCTACCGCAGTTGGGAGCAGTTCTTC